This T cell receptor beta chain derives from a study of blood T cell repertoires in COVID-19. About the study: The origin of the acute and convalescent COVID-19 samples was the United States, Italy and Spain. PBMCs, B-cell-depleted T cells, or T cells were the source of the cDNA or gDNA that made up the material.

The V gene lost 2 bases and the J gene lost 0 bases, with 7 bases spanning the gap. The CDR3 sequence is 14 residues long. In germline, CDR1 is KGHSH, CDR2 LQKENI. Original processing methods: Estimation of nucleated cell counts was performed using reference gene primer amplification. TCRdb's table, derived via immunoSEQ multiplex PCR, lists solely in-frame clones and lacks some. That table furnishes V, J and clone size, whereas the DNA furnished D and trimming. This table holds almost 200,000 clones, roughly nine tenths found once. The sample comprised peripheral blood. This TCR was recovered from a woman between 65 and 79 years old with acute or convalescent COVID-19. The gene calls are TRBV18 and TRBJ1-1; D is uncertain. The CDR3 is CASSPEFVNTEAFF. The DNA for the CDR3 is TGTGCCAGCTCACCAGAGTTCGTGAACACTGAAGCTTTCTTT.